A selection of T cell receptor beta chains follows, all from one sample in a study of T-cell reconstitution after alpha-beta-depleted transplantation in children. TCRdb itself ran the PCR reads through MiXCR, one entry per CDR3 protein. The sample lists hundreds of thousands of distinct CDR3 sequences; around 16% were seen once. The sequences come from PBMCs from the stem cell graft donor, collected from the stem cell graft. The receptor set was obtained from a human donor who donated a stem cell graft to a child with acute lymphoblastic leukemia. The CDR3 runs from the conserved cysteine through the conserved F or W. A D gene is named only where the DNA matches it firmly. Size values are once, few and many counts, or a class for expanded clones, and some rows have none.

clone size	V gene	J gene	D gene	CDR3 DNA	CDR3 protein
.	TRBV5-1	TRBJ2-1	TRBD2	TGCGCCAGCACGACTAGCGGCCCCAATGAGCAGTTCTTC	CASTTSGPNEQFF
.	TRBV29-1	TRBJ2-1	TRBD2	TGCAGCGTCCCCGGACTAGCGGGAGGCTCCTACAATGAGCAGTTCTTC	CSVPGLAGGSYNEQFF
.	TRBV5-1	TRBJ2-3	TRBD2	TGCGCCAGCAGGGTTCGACTAGCTTCGAGCACAGATACGCAGTATTTT	CASRVRLASSTDTQYF
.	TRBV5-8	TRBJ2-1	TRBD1	TGTGCCAGCAGCTTCGGACAGGGCGAGGGTGAGCAGTTCTTC	CASSFGQGEGEQFF
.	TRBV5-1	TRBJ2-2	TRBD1	TGCGCCAGCAGCTGGGGACAGGGGAACACCGGGGAGCTGTTTTTT	CASSWGQGNTGELFF
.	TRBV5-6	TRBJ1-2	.	TGTGCCAGCAGCCCGGCGAGCGGTGGAGCAGATGCCTTC	CASSPASGGADAF
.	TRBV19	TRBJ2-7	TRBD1	TGTGCCAGTAGTATCTCCGGGACAGGGGGTTACGAGCAGTACTTC	CASSISGTGGYEQYF
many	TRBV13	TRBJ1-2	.	TGTGCCAGCAGCCCGAGGATTTATGGCTACACCTTC	CASSPRIYGYTF
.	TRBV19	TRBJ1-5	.	TGTGCCAGTAGTATAATAAGCGACAATCAGCCCCAGCATTTT	CASSIISDNQPQHF
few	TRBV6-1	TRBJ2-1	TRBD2	TGTGCCAGCAGGGGGACTAGCGGGAGGCCCAATGAGCAGTTCTTC	CASRGTSGRPNEQFF
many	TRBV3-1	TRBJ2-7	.	TGTGCCAGCAGCCAGGTAGCCTACGAGCAGTACTTC	CASSQVAYEQYF
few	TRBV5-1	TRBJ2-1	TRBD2	TGCGCCAGCAGTTCTGGACTAGCGGTATACAATGAGCAGTTCTTC	CASSSGLAVYNEQFF
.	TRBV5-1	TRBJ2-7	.	TGCGCCAGCAGCTTGGAGGGCGGACTCGACGAGCAGTACTTC	CASSLEGGLDEQYF
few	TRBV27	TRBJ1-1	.	TGTGCCAGCAATCTCTCCGGCAGAGCGAACACTGAAGCTTTCTTT	CASNLSGRANTEAFF
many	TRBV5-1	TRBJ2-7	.	TGCGCCAGCAGCCTGGGGACCACTAGCTCCTACGAGCAGTACTTC	CASSLGTTSSYEQYF
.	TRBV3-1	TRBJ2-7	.	TGTGCCAGCAGCCAAGATTTCTACGAGCAGTACTTC	CASSQDFYEQYF
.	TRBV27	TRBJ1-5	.	TGTGCCAGCAGTTCAGGGGAAAGTAGTCAGCCCCAGCATTTT	CASSSGESSQPQHF
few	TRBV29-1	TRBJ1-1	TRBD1	TGCAGCGTCTGGACAGGGACCGACACTGAAGCTTTCTTT	CSVWTGTDTEAFF
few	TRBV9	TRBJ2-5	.	TGTGCCAGCAGCGTAGGAGGAGCAGAGACCCAGTACTTC	CASSVGGAETQYF
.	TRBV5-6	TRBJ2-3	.	TGTGCCAGCAGCTTGGTCACCGGAAGAGCGGGTCCATCAGATACGCAGTATTTT	CASSLVTGRAGPSDTQYF
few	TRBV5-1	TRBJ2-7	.	TGCGCCAGCAGCTTGGGGGGAGTACTCTCCTACGAGCAGTACTTC	CASSLGGVLSYEQYF
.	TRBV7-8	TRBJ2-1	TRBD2	TGTGCCAGCAGCTTAGTAACCTTGGCGGGAGGGCGGAATGAGCAGTTCTTC	CASSLVTLAGGRNEQFF